What follows are 18 T cell receptor beta chains derived from one specimen sequenced in a study of blood T cell repertoires in COVID-19. Some clones are missing from TCRdb's copy, which holds only in-frame ones; the method was immunoSEQ multiplex PCR. The sample consists of about 180,000 clones, about 85% of them appearing once. Sample: peripheral blood. These receptors all stem from an older man with COVID-19, enrolled during active disease.

This clone has only a few counts. The rearrangement links TRBV15 to TRBJ1-6; 8 bases fit TRBD1. Germline lookup yields CDR1 LNHNV and CDR2 YYDKDF (reference sequence). With 3 bases clipped from V and 10 bases from J, the junction kept 5 bases outside the gene matches. The CDR3 covers 14 residues. The DNA for the CDR3 is TGTGCCACCAGCAGGACCTCAGGGGGCTCACCCCTCCACTTT. Its translation: CATSRTSGGSPLHF.

The chain couples TRBV28 to TRBJ2-2; 8 bases are a match to TRBD2. V shed 9 bases, J shed 8 bases, and the junction held 8 bases outside the gene matches. CDR1 is MDHEN, CDR2 SYDVKM, per germline. The CDR3 is made up of 13 amino acids. In DNA form, the CDR3 reads TGTGCCAGTAAGACGGGACTAGGTGGGGAGCTGTTTTTT. The encoded protein is CASKTGLGGELFF.

The gene calls are TRBV5-5 and TRBJ2-7; TRBD1 aligns across 8 bases. Trimming took 4 bases from V and 0 from J; bases not matched to a gene: 6. CDR3 length equals 15 residues. Germline values: CDR1 SGHKS, CDR2 YYEKEE (reference sequence). The CDR3 DNA reads TGTGCCAGCAGCCCCAGGACAGGGCACTCCTACGAGCAGTACTTC. Translated: CASSPRTGHSYEQYF. Based on the CDR3 plus reference TRBV5-5 and TRBJ2-7, the full variable domain is DAGVTQSPTHLIKTRGQQVTLRCSPISGHKSVSWYQQVLGQGPQFIFQYYEKEERGRGNFPDRFSARQFPNYSSELNVNALLLGDSALYLCASSPRTGHSYEQYFGPGTRLTVT.

The chain has TRBV5-1 and TRBJ2-5; TRBD1 matches 9 bases. Trimming took 5 bases from V and 1 from J; bases not matched to a gene: 6. The germline V gene has CDR1 SGHRS and CDR2 YFSETQ. CDR3 size: 15 residues. The CDR3 sequence is CASSSRDRAQETQYF. The CDR3 coding sequence is TGCGCCAGCAGTTCCCGGGACAGGGCCCAAGAGACCCAGTACTTC.

The rearrangement links TRBV9 to TRBJ2-6; 12 bases fit TRBD1. From germline, CDR1 is SGDLS and CDR2 YYNGEE. The CDR3 is 17 amino acids. Trimming took 4 bases from V and 2 from J; bases not matched to a gene: 4. This chain's CDR3 is CASSPRDRGPGANVLTF. The CDR3 region has the DNA TGTGCCAGCAGCCCCCGGGACAGGGGGCCTGGGGCCAACGTCCTGACTTTC.

The chain links TRBV7-9 to TRBJ2-7; the match to TRBD2 covers 9 bases. Germline values: CDR1 SEHNR, CDR2 FQNEAQ (reference sequence). Trimming at V came to 1 base and at J to 3 bases, leaving 1 base not matched to a gene. This CDR3 is 14 amino acids long. This CDR3 reads CASSLGAGGYEQYF. For the CDR3, the DNA is TGTGCCAGCAGCTTAGGAGCGGGGGGCTACGAGCAGTACTTC.

The rearrangement links TRBV9 to TRBJ1-4; 7 bases are shared with TRBD1. Germline trimming cut 4 bases from V and 6 bases from J; bases unmatched to any gene: 6. The CDR3 sequence is 14 residues long. CDR1 is SGDLS, CDR2 YYNGEE, per germline. This chain's CDR3 is CASSLDGQDEKLFF. DNA of the CDR3: TGTGCCAGCAGCCTGGACGGACAGGATGAAAAACTGTTTTTT.

This chain links TRBV28 with TRBJ1-3; D might be TRBD1 (5 bases). The germline V gene encodes CDR1 MDHEN and CDR2 SYDVKM. The CDR3 spans 14 residues. Trimming removed 5 bases at V and 1 base at J, with 9 bases between. CDR3 DNA sequence: TGTGCCAGCAGTGCAGGGAAATCTGGAAACACCATATATTTT. Its translation is CASSAGKSGNTIYF.

The chain links TRBV19 to TRBJ1-4; D may be TRBD1 (6 bases). Germline V gives CDR1 LNHDA, CDR2 SQIVND (reference sequence). V was cut by 2 bases and J by 8 bases, with 15 bases left in between. The CDR3 spans 15 residues. For the CDR3, the DNA is TGTGCCAGTAGTATAAATCGGGGGGCAGGGGAAAAACTGTTTTTT. Its protein is CASSINRGAGEKLFF. Full variable domain (rest looked up from reference TRBV19 and TRBJ1-4): DGGITQSPKYLFRKEGQNVTLSCEQNLNHDAMYWYRQDPGQGLRLIYYSQIVNDFQKGDIAEGYSVSREKKESFPLTVTSAQKNPTAFYLCASSINRGAGEKLFFGSGTQLSVL.

This clone was counted a single time. CDR3 in DNA: TGTGCCAGCTCACCCGCGCGCGGGGTAGTTTCAGATACGCAGTATTTT. As protein: CASSPARGVVSDTQYF. The chain has TRBV18 and TRBJ2-3, with D possibly being TRBD2 (6 bases). Germline CDR1 KGHSH, CDR2 LQKENI. This CDR3 comprises 16 residues. Trimming stripped 3 bases from V and 4 bases from J, with 17 bases between.

The rearrangement uses TRBV7-3 and TRBJ2-6; 11 nucleotides agree with TRBD1. There are 17 residues in the CDR3. With V trimmed by 4 bases and J by 2 bases, 4 bases remained unmatched. CDR1 SGHTA and CDR2 FQGTGA come from the germline V gene. The CDR3 nucleotides read TGTGCCAGCAGCTCACCGGGACAGGGGGCTGGGGCCAACGTCCTGACTTTC. Protein product: CASSSPGQGAGANVLTF.

The rearrangement uses TRBV5-4 and TRBJ1-1; D is perhaps TRBD1 (6 bases). This CDR3 spans 15 amino acids. Trimming cost V 3 bases and J 0 bases, with 12 bases left between them. From germline, CDR1 is SGHNT and CDR2 YYREEE (reference sequence). Here the CDR3 DNA reads TGTGCCAGCAGCTGGGAGACAGGAATGAACACTGAAGCTTTCTTT. It yields the protein CASSWETGMNTEAFF. Supplemented by reference TRBV5-4 and TRBJ1-1, the full variable domain reads ETGVTQSPTHLIKTRGQQVTLRCSSQSGHNTVSWYQQALGQGPQFIFQYYREEENGRGNFPPRFSGLQFPNYSSELNVNALELDDSALYLCASSWETGMNTEAFFGQGTRLTVV.

This clone appeared a single time. The rearrangement joins TRBV6-5 to TRBJ1-3; D gene ambiguous. Germline V gene sequence: CDR1 MNHEY, CDR2 SVGAGI. V was pared by 5 bases and J by 1 base, with 12 bases between. The CDR3 runs 15 residues. This chain's CDR3 is CASSLSRISGNTIYF. Here the CDR3 DNA reads TGTGCCAGCAGTCTCTCGAGGATATCTGGAAACACCATATATTTT.

V gene TRBV2 combines with J gene TRBJ1-6, with TRBD1 matching over 9 bases. Trimming cost V 8 bases and J 7 bases; bases outside gene matches: 9. The CDR3 contains 15 residues. Germline V gene sequence: CDR1 SNHLY, CDR2 FYNNEI. CDR3: CASVPWTGENSPLHF. CDR3 nucleotide sequence: TGTGCCAGCGTCCCCTGGACAGGGGAAAATTCACCCCTCCACTTT.

This clone appeared a few times. The J gene is TRBJ1-3, the V gene TRBV6-5; D gene unclear. The CDR3 covers 15 residues. V shed 0 bases and J shed 3 bases, with 9 bases lying between them. Germline V gives CDR1 MNHEY, CDR2 SVGAGI. CDR3 sequence: CASSYSLQIGNTIYF. CDR3 nucleotide sequence: TGTGCCAGCAGTTACTCTTTACAGATTGGAAACACCATATATTTT.

The chain uses TRBV29-1 and TRBJ2-1; 12 bases are shared with TRBD2. Germline V gene sequence: CDR1 SQVTM, CDR2 ANQGSEA. The CDR3 consists of 15 residues. V gave up 1 base and J gave up 4 bases; unmatched junction bases: 2. The CDR3 DNA is TGCAGCGTTGAAGGACTAGCGGGGGCTTACAATGAGCAGTTCTTC. It codes for CSVEGLAGAYNEQFF.

Worth noting for this clone: With a much larger clone just one base away, this may be a read error. CDR3: CASSRDRNTEAFF. The CDR3 DNA reads TGTGCCAGCAGCCGGGACAGGAACACTGAAGCTTTCTTT. The chain uses TRBV7-3 and TRBJ1-1, with 7 bases matching TRBD1. Germline V lookup: CDR1 SGHTA, CDR2 FQGTGA. Trimming took 5 bases from V and 1 from J; bases not matched to a gene: 1. This CDR3 comprises 13 residues.

V usage is TRBV19 and J usage is TRBJ1-2, with D maybe TRBD1 (6 bases). From germline, CDR1 is LNHDA and CDR2 SQIVND (reference sequence). The CDR3 extends over 14 amino acids. The V gene lost 3 bases and the J gene lost 4 bases, with 12 bases spanning the gap. CDR3 coding DNA: TGTGCCAGTAGTATCCAACAGGGCCTCTATGGCTACACCTTC. It encodes CASSIQQGLYGYTF.